These T cell receptor beta chains were read from a single sample in a study of cytomegalovirus exposure and HLA in healthy donors. TCRdb's table, derived via immunoSEQ multiplex PCR, lists solely in-frame clones and lacks some. The sample consists of about 130,000 clones, almost 85% of them appearing once. The sample was PBMCs. The source of these receptors is a boy aged 2-9 years in good health and CMV-seronegative. CDR3s include the opening cysteine and the closing phenylalanine or tryptophan. D genes are given only for firm matches. Clone size is shown for a subset of rows, as once, few, many or a class of expanded clone.

TRBJ1-2	TRBV10-3	few	-	TGTGCCATCTCGGAAGGGGGGGAACCTAACTATGGCTACACCTTC	CAISEGGEPNYGYTF
TRBJ2-2	TRBV6-4	-	TRBD2	TGTGCCAGCAGTGAGCGGGGGGACACCGGGGAGCTGTTTTTT	CASSERGDTGELFF
TRBJ2-1	TRBV7-8	-	TRBD2	TGTGCCAGCAGCCTGAGCGGGAACCACAATGAGCAGTTCTTC	CASSLSGNHNEQFF
TRBJ2-6	TRBV27	-	-	TGTGCCAGCATCCCGGGACAAAGTTCAGGGGCCAACGTCCTGACTTTC	CASIPGQSSGANVLTF
TRBJ1-3	TRBV18	once	-	TGTGCCAGCTCAGGGGACATCTCTGGAAACACCATATATTTT	CASSGDISGNTIYF
TRBJ2-1	TRBV19	-	TRBD1	TGTGCCAGTAGTACGCCGGGACAGGGGGTATATGAGCAGTTCTTC	CASSTPGQGVYEQFF
TRBJ2-1	TRBV6-6	-	-	TGTGCCAGCAGTTACTCGAGGGTGCATGAGCAGTTCTTC	CASSYSRVHEQFF
TRBJ1-5	TRBV27	-	-	TGTGCCAGCAGTTTATGGGGAGGCAATCAGCCCCAGCATTTT	CASSLWGGNQPQHF
TRBJ2-3	TRBV19	-	-	TGTGCCAGTAGTATGACTAGTTGGGGCACAGATACGCAGTATTTT	CASSMTSWGTDTQYF
TRBJ1-2	TRBV13	-	-	TGTGCCAGCAGCCGGCGGGAGGGGGGACTCTATGGCTACACCTTC	CASSRREGGLYGYTF
TRBJ1-5	TRBV25-1	-	-	TGTGCCAGCAGTCAGGGGAAGGGGGGCAATCAGCCCCAGCATTTT	CASSQGKGGNQPQHF
TRBJ2-3	TRBV30	-	-	TGTGCCTGGTACCCAGGGAAGCTTACAGATACGCAGTATTTT	CAWYPGKLTDTQYF
TRBJ1-5	TRBV2	-	-	TGTGCCAGCAGTGAAGTTTCCGCAGGAGGTCAGCCCCAGCATTTT	CASSEVSAGGQPQHF
TRBJ2-3	TRBV4-1	-	-	TGCGCCAGCAGCCAACCGCGGGGTTGGGACGTCGGAACAGATACGCAGTATTTT	CASSQPRGWDVGTDTQYF
TRBJ2-3	TRBV30	-	-	TGTGCCTGGAGTCCAACCTCACTAGGCACAGATACGCAGTATTTT	CAWSPTSLGTDTQYF
TRBJ2-2	TRBV7-8	once	TRBD1	TGTGCCAGCAGCTTCCTGGCCCATGGGACAGGGGAGCTGAACACCGGGGAGCTGTTTTTT	CASSFLAHGTGELNTGELFF
TRBJ2-1	TRBV7-9	-	-	TGTGCCAGCAGCTCCGGTCCCCTCCTAGGCAGAGGGTACAATGAGCAGTTCTTC	CASSSGPLLGRGYNEQFF
TRBJ1-5	TRBV7-2	-	TRBD1	TGTGCCAGCAGCGCAGACAGGGGAAGAAAGCCCCAGCATTTT	CASSADRGRKPQHF
TRBJ1-1	TRBV2	once	-	TGTGCCAGCACCCCAGACACTGAAGCTTTCTTT	CASTPDTEAFF
TRBJ1-1	TRBV2	-	TRBD1	TGTGCCAGCAGTCGGACAGGGGTCATTGAAGCTTTCTTT	CASSRTGVIEAFF
TRBJ1-1	TRBV7-9	-	-	TGTGCCAGCAGCTTAACCCCAGGGCCGAACACTGAAGCTTTCTTT	CASSLTPGPNTEAFF
TRBJ1-3	TRBV7-9	-	-	TGTGCCAGCAGCTTACCGGGGGACGGAAACACCATATATTTT	CASSLPGDGNTIYF
TRBJ2-3	TRBV5-4	-	TRBD1	TGTGCCAGCAGCGTACAGGGGGATCATACGCAGTATTTT	CASSVQGDHTQYF
TRBJ2-2	TRBV25-1	-	-	TGTGCCAGCAGTGAATTCGGGGAAACCGGGGAGCTGTTTTTT	CASSEFGETGELFF
TRBJ1-2	TRBV4-2	-	-	TGTGCCAGCAGCCAAGATTCGGGGTATGACGGCTCCGGCTACACCTTC	CASSQDSGYDGSGYTF
TRBJ2-1	TRBV19	-	TRBD2	TGTGCCAGTAGTTATGATACGCTAGCGGGAGAGCATGAGCAGTTCTTC	CASSYDTLAGEHEQFF
TRBJ2-5	TRBV4-2	-	TRBD2	TGTGCCAGCAGCCAAGAATACGGCGGGGGGGAGACCCAGTACTTC	CASSQEYGGGETQYF
TRBJ2-3	TRBV4-3	few	-	TGCGCCAGCAGCCAAGAAGGCAGGGACACAGATACGCAGTATTTT	CASSQEGRDTDTQYF
TRBJ2-1	TRBV9	-	TRBD1	TGTGCCAGCAGCGTAGAGGGGGCGGCCTCTGCATGGAATGAGCAGTTCTTC	CASSVEGAASAWNEQFF
TRBJ2-4	TRBV21-1	once	-	TGTGCCAGCAGCACGCGTACGGGGGCCAAAAACATTCAGTACTTC	CASSTRTGAKNIQYF
TRBJ2-1	TRBV27	-	-	TGTGCCAGCAGACCTCGACTCCTGAATGAGCAGTTCTTC	CASRPRLLNEQFF
TRBJ1-4	TRBV4-2	-	TRBD1	TGTGCCAGCAGCCAAGTAATAGACAGGGCCGAGGAAAAACTGTTTTTT	CASSQVIDRAEEKLFF
TRBJ1-2	TRBV27	-	TRBD1	TGTGCCAGCAGACCCAGGGACAGGGGCTATGGCTACACCTTC	CASRPRDRGYGYTF
TRBJ2-1	TRBV7-9	-	-	TGTGCCAGCAGCGATGCTGGGGGCGGCCCCTACAATGAGCAGTTCTTC	CASSDAGGGPYNEQFF
TRBJ2-1	TRBV5-1	-	TRBD1	TGCGCCAGCTGCCATCTACCGGGACAGGGGCACAATGAGCAGTTCTTC	CASCHLPGQGHNEQFF
TRBJ2-3	TRBV6-4	-	TRBD2	TGTGCCAGCAGTGACAGGGCGGGAGATAGCACAGATACGCAGTATTTT	CASSDRAGDSTDTQYF
TRBJ2-7	TRBV19	-	-	TGTGCCAGTAGTCTTACAGGGTCCTACGAGCAGTACTTC	CASSLTGSYEQYF
TRBJ2-3	TRBV5-1	-	-	TGCGCCAGCAGCTTGGGGACTGCCACAGATACGCAGTATTTT	CASSLGTATDTQYF
TRBJ1-3	TRBV9	-	-	TGTGCCAGCAGCCCCAGGGTCTCTGGAAACACCATATATTTT	CASSPRVSGNTIYF
TRBJ1-5	TRBV28	-	-	TGTGCCAGCTTACCCGGGGATTATAGCAATCAGCCCCAGCATTTT	CASLPGDYSNQPQHF
TRBJ1-1	TRBV29-1	few	TRBD1	TGCAGCGTTGAGACCTCGGGACAGGGCACTGAAGCTTTCTTT	CSVETSGQGTEAFF
TRBJ1-2	TRBV19	-	-	TGTGCCAGTAGTCTGAGGGCCGTAAACTATGGCTACACCTTC	CASSLRAVNYGYTF
TRBJ2-3	TRBV4-1	-	-	TGCGCCAGCAGCCTGGGCGGGGAAACCGATACGCAGTATTTT	CASSLGGETDTQYF
TRBJ1-2	TRBV5-1	-	TRBD1	TGCGCCAGCAGCCGGGGACAGGGGGAGAACTATGGCTACACCTTC	CASSRGQGENYGYTF
TRBJ1-5	TRBV7-9	-	-	TGTGCCAGCAGCCGAGGGGGGGCAGTGATAGAAAATCAGCCCCAGCATTTT	CASSRGGAVIENQPQHF
TRBJ1-2	TRBV19	-	-	TGTGCCAGTAGTATACGACTTTACTATGGCTACACCTTC	CASSIRLYYGYTF
TRBJ1-1	TRBV10-2	-	-	TGCGCCAGCCGCACTAACACTGAAGCTTTCTTT	CASRTNTEAFF
TRBJ2-2	TRBV7-8	-	TRBD1	TGTGCCAGCAGCTTGCTTGGGACAGGGGGCAGGGCCGGGGAGCTGTTTTTT	CASSLLGTGGRAGELFF
TRBJ2-1	TRBV13	-	TRBD2	TGTGCCAGCAGCATTAGCGGGAGGGCCGTCCATAATGAGCAGTTCTTC	CASSISGRAVHNEQFF
TRBJ1-2	TRBV7-9	-	TRBD1	TGTGCCAGCAGCTTCCCACTAAAAGGGACAGGTCGAACTATGGTTGGCTACACCTTC	CASSFPLKGTGRTMVGYTF
TRBJ1-1	TRBV15	-	TRBD1	TGTGCCACCAGCAGATCCCCTGGGGGACAGGGGACTGAAGCTTTCTTT	CATSRSPGGQGTEAFF
TRBJ1-2	TRBV7-9	-	TRBD1	TGTGCCAGCAGCCTCACCACGGACAGGGACCCTTCTCGTAACTATGGCTACACCTTC	CASSLTTDRDPSRNYGYTF
TRBJ1-2	TRBV30	-	TRBD1	TGTGCCTGGAATCGGAAGTGGGGAACTTCCGGGACAGCTAACTATGGCTACACCTTC	CAWNRKWGTSGTANYGYTF
TRBJ1-2	TRBV6-6	-	TRBD1	TGTGCCAGCAGAACCGGGACAGGGGAGGCCTATGGCTACACCTTC	CASRTGTGEAYGYTF
TRBJ2-5	TRBV13	-	TRBD1	TGTGCCAACAGCCCCGGGGCGGACAGGGTGGAGGAGACCCAGTACTTC	CANSPGADRVEETQYF
TRBJ2-1	TRBV7-3	-	-	TGTGCCAGCAGCTTCGGCCCTAACGGGGGTTCCTACAATGAGCAGTTCTTC	CASSFGPNGGSYNEQFF
TRBJ1-2	TRBV18	-	TRBD1	TGTGCCAGCTCACCCGGACAGGGGAATTATGGCTACACCTTC	CASSPGQGNYGYTF
TRBJ2-7	TRBV6-7	-	TRBD1	TGTGCCAGCAGTTACGCGGGGACAGGGGACTCCTACGAGCAGTACTTC	CASSYAGTGDSYEQYF
TRBJ2-5	TRBV27	-	-	TGTGCCAGCAGTTTGAGGGCTTCAGGGGTTTCGTTTGGGAAAGAGACCCAGTACTTC	CASSLRASGVSFGKETQYF
TRBJ1-1	TRBV10-3	-	TRBD1	TGTGCCATCATGGACAGGGATGGGATGAACACTGAAGCTTTCTTT	CAIMDRDGMNTEAFF